This TCR beta chain was identified in a study of T cell responses to AZD1222 COVID-19 vaccine. Study at large: Second doses were pooled across both intervals (about 4 or about 12 weeks).

Findings and limits, study-wide: Females outnumbered males among donors, who were mostly white British; clonal diversity was possibly underestimated. Unmutated regions of variants are reportedly targeted by nearly half of spike-specific TCRs.

Concerning this clone: What it binds is unknown.

The ends lost 1 base at V and 5 bases at J; junction bases unmatched: 7. Germline V gene lookup returns CDR1 LGHNA and CDR2 YSLEER. This CDR3 spans 16 amino acids. Measured with immunoSEQ multiplex PCR; TCRdb has only the in-frame clones, and not every one. Of over 130,000 clones in the sample, roughly 91% are singletons; the top ten hold about 5%. This sample comprised peripheral blood, obtained on day 0 of AZD1222 vaccination. This clonotype was obtained from an adult in good health. This chain joins TRBV4-3 and TRBJ2-3; 9 bases are shared with TRBD1. The CDR3: CASSQVSTGGRDTQYF. The DNA of the CDR3 is TGCGCCAGCAGCCAAGTTTCTACAGGGGGCAGAGATACGCAGTATTTT.